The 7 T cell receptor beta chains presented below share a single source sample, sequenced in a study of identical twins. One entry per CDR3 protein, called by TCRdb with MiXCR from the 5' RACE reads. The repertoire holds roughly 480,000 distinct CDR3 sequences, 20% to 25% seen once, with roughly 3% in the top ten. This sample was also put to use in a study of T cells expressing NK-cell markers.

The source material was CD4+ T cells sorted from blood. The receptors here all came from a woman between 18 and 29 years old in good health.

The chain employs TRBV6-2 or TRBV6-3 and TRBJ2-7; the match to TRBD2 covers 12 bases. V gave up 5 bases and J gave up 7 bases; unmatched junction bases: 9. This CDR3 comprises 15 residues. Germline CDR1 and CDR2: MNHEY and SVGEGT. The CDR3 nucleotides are TGTGCCAGCAGTCGGGCTAGCGGGAGGGCCCGAGAGCAGTACTTC. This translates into CASSRASGRAREQYF.

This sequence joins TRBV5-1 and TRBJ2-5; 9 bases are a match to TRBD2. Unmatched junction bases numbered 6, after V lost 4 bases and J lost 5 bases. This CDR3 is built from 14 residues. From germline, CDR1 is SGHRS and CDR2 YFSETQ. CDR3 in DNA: TGCGCCAGCAGCAGTAGCGGGAGTGCGGAGACCCAGTACTTC. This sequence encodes CASSSSGSAETQYF.

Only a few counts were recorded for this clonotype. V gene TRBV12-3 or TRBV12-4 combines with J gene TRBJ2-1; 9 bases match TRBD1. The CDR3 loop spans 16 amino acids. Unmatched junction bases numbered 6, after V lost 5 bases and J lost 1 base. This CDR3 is CASSRKDRGSYNEQFF. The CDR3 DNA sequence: TGTGCCAGCAGTCGTAAGGACAGGGGATCCTACAATGAGCAGTTCTTC.

The DNA of the CDR3 is TGCGCCAGCAGCTTGTTAACAGGGGAATACGAGCAGTACTTC. As protein: CASSLLTGEYEQYF. The chain couples TRBV5-1 to TRBJ2-7, with TRBD1 identical over 7 bases. The CDR3 has 14 amino acids. The ends lost 1 base at V and 4 bases at J; junction bases unmatched: 5. Germline CDR1 is SGHRS and CDR2 is YFSETQ.

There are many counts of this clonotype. The CDR3 sequence is CAVRPGQGLYEQYF. DNA of the CDR3: TGTGCCGTTAGGCCGGGACAGGGTCTCTACGAGCAGTACTTC. The chain is built from TRBV6-1 and TRBJ2-7; 9 positions match TRBD1. Germline V gene sequence: CDR1 MNHNS, CDR2 SASEGT. The V and J ends lost 11 bases and 3 bases, in that order; junction bases with no gene match: 11. The CDR3 spans 14 residues.

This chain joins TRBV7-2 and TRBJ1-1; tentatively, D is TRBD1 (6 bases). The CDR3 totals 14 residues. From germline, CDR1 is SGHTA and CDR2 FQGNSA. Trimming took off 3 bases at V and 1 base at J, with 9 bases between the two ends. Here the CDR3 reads CASSFTTGNTEAFF. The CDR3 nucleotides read TGTGCCAGCAGCTTTACGACAGGGAACACTGAAGCTTTCTTT.

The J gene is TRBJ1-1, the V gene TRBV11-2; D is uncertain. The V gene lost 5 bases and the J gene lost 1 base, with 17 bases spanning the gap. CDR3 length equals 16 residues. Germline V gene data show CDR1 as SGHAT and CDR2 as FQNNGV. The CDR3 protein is CASSHGSPGRNTEAFF. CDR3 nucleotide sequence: TGTGCCAGCAGCCATGGGAGTCCGGGCCGGAACACTGAAGCTTTCTTT.